The 31 T cell receptor beta chains reported below all come from one sample, sequenced in a study of blood T cell repertoires in COVID-19. Sequencing used immunoSEQ multiplex PCR; TCRdb keeps in-frame clones, though not all of them. The sample gives 100,000 to 150,000 clones, about nine tenths of which show up once; 10% is in the top ten. Specimen: peripheral blood. The receptors shown here come from a man aged 45-65 years with acute or convalescent COVID-19.

This chain connects TRBV5-5 to TRBJ2-6, with D possibly TRBD1 on 6 matching bases. V was cut by 4 bases and J by 4 bases, with 15 bases left in between. The CDR3 extends over 16 amino acids. CDR1 SGHKS and CDR2 YYEKEE come from the germline V gene (reference sequence). The CDR3 bases are TGTGCCAGCAGCGTGACAGGTCCAGGCGGGGCCAACGTCCTGACTTTC. Translating it yields CASSVTGPGGANVLTF.

V is TRBV29-1 and J is TRBJ1-1; D is unresolved. V lost 7 bases to trimming and J lost 8 bases, with 20 bases between them. CDR1 is SQVTM and CDR2 is ANQGSEA in the germline V gene. The CDR3 is 13 residues long. CDR3 sequence reads: CSAQIKLSSEAFF. CDR3 in DNA: TGCAGCGCCCAAATTAAGCTGAGCTCCGAAGCTTTCTTT.

This clone was detected only once. The chain employs TRBV7-2 and TRBJ2-5; the D is unclear. CDR3 length: 17 residues. The V end lost 4 bases, the J end lost 5 bases, and 23 bases lay between the germline ends. Germline V gene data show CDR1 as SGHTA and CDR2 as FQGNSA. The CDR3 nucleotides read TGTGCCAGCAGCTCAGTGGGTGATGGCAGACCGAGGGAGACCCAGTACTTC. It codes for CASSSVGDGRPRETQYF.

This clone was seen once. The chain employs TRBV18 and TRBJ2-1, with TRBD1 identical over 9 bases. Germline V gene data show CDR1 as KGHSH and CDR2 as LQKENI. CDR3 length: 15 residues. V trimming: 4 bases; J trimming: 8 bases; junction bases outside the gene matches: 9. Here the CDR3 DNA reads TGTGCCAGCTCACTGTTACAGGGGGCAGTCGATGAGCAGTTCTTC. Residues: CASSLLQGAVDEQFF.

The V call is TRBV6-5, the J call TRBJ2-7; a possible D gene is TRBD1 (7 bases). The CDR3 covers 13 residues. The germline V and J ends were trimmed by 6 bases and 7 bases, with 16 bases remaining between them. Germline V CDR1 and CDR2: MNHEY, SVGAGI. CDR3 bases: TGTGCCAGCAGCCCAGGGGGGCCCGGGGAGCAGTACTTC. It is translated as CASSPGGPGEQYF.

This chain uses TRBV5-4 with TRBJ2-3; 10 nucleotides line up with TRBD1. Per the germline V gene, CDR1 is SGHNT and CDR2 is YYREEE (reference sequence). The CDR3 has 16 residues. The J segment lost 6 bases and the V segment lost 2 bases, leaving 9 bases of the junction unmatched. CDR3 nucleotide sequence: TGTGCCAGCAGCTTAAAACAGACAGGGGGCGGGGATACGCAGTATTTT. Translating it yields CASSLKQTGGGDTQYF.

The CDR3 nucleotides read TGTGCCAGCAGTTCAGGTCGGACAACCTATGGCTACACCTTC. As protein: CASSSGRTTYGYTF. The chain is built from TRBV2 and TRBJ1-2; a possible D gene is TRBD1 (5 bases). This CDR3 is built from 14 residues. Germline lookup yields CDR1 SNHLY and CDR2 FYNNEI. V lost 5 bases, J lost 4 bases, and 14 bases lay in between.

The chain has TRBV20-1 and TRBJ1-6; D is perhaps TRBD1 (5 bases). The germline gives CDR1 DFQATT, CDR2 SNEGSKA (reference sequence). V lost 3 bases and J lost 0, with 12 bases in between. The CDR3 has 16 amino acids. The CDR3 loop reads CSASEGRSSYNSPLHF. CDR3 bases: TGCAGTGCTAGTGAGGGGCGGTCCTCCTATAATTCACCCCTCCACTTT.

The rearrangement uses TRBV28 and TRBJ2-7; 7 bases match TRBD2. CDR1 is MDHEN and CDR2 is SYDVKM in the germline V gene. J lost 1 base, V lost 6 bases, and 9 bases had no gene match. The length of the CDR3 is 15 residues. This CDR3 is CASSRGVAGSYEQYF. The DNA of the CDR3 is TGTGCCAGCAGCCGGGGGGTTGCGGGGTCCTACGAGCAGTACTTC.

The chain couples TRBV6-5 to TRBJ1-2; D gene uncertain. The germline V and J ends were trimmed by 8 bases and 4 bases, with 20 bases remaining between them. CDR1 MNHEY and CDR2 SVGAGI come from the germline V gene. This CDR3 contains 15 residues. The CDR3 reads CASSLRQTGFYGYTF. In DNA, the CDR3 is TGTGCCAGCTCACTTCGGCAGACTGGGTTCTATGGCTACACCTTC.

V usage is TRBV5-1 and J usage is TRBJ2-1; TRBD2 agrees at 9 bases. Germline CDR1 SGHRS, CDR2 YFSETQ. The CDR3 covers 15 residues. Unmatched junction bases numbered 7, after V lost 2 bases and J lost 7 bases. The DNA for the CDR3 is TGCGCCAGCAGCTTTCAAGCGGGAGGTTTGAATGAGCAGTTCTTC. Translating gives CASSFQAGGLNEQFF.

This chain uses TRBV27 with TRBJ2-7; 9 bases fit TRBD2. Per germline, CDR1 MNHEY and CDR2 SMNVEV (reference sequence). Losses at the gene ends were 1 base for V and 4 bases for J; bases not matched to a gene: 2. The CDR3 consists of 14 residues. CDR3 nucleotides: TGTGCCAGCAGTTTATGGACTAGCGCATACGAGCAGTACTTC. Protein: CASSLWTSAYEQYF.

The gene calls are TRBV3-1 (or the pseudogene TRBV3-2) and TRBJ1-1; TRBD1 aligns across 7 bases. Germline V CDR1 and CDR2: LGHDT, YNNKEL (reference sequence). The CDR3 spans 16 residues. V shed 4 bases, J shed 4 bases, and the junction held 12 bases outside the gene matches. CDR3 protein: CASSPRSKGGLTEAFF. CDR3 coding DNA: TGTGCCAGCAGCCCCCGGTCGAAAGGGGGCCTCACTGAAGCTTTCTTT.

The gene calls are TRBV27 and TRBJ2-1; D gene ambiguous. CDR1 is MNHEY, CDR2 SMNVEV, per germline (reference sequence). This CDR3 has 16 amino acids. The V and J ends lost 2 bases and 1 base respectively, with 12 bases between them. CDR3: CASSLSVSESYNEQFF. The DNA of the CDR3 is TGTGCCAGCAGTTTAAGCGTCAGTGAGTCCTACAATGAGCAGTTCTTC.

V and J are TRBV6-1 and TRBJ1-1; D unclear. The V end lost 8 bases, the J end lost 1 base, and 11 bases lay between the germline ends. There are 13 residues in the CDR3. Germline V gene lookup returns CDR1 MNHNS and CDR2 SASEGT. CDR3 coding DNA: TGTGCCAGCCATCTTAGAGGGAACACTGAAGCTTTCTTT. Protein product: CASHLRGNTEAFF.

The J gene is TRBJ2-3, the V gene TRBV5-1; maybe TRBD1 (5 bases). Germline assignment: CDR1 SGHRS and CDR2 YFSETQ. The CDR3 totals 14 residues. The V and J ends lost 8 bases and 2 bases respectively, with 15 bases between them. DNA of the CDR3: TGCGCCAGTCATAGGGGCCTATACACAGATACGCAGTATTTT. Its translation is CASHRGLYTDTQYF.

The chain combines TRBV6-5 with TRBJ1-2, with a weak D call TRBD1 (5 bases). The germline V gene encodes CDR1 MNHEY and CDR2 SVGAGI. V shed 6 bases and J shed 7 bases, with 18 bases lying between them. This CDR3 contains 14 residues. This CDR3 reads CASSPPGGARGYTF. CDR3 DNA sequence: TGTGCCAGCAGCCCCCCTGGAGGGGCGCGTGGCTACACCTTC.

As DNA, the CDR3 is TGTGCCAGCTCACAGACAGGGGGCGGTAATTCACCCCTCCACTTT. It codes for CASSQTGGGNSPLHF. The chain recombines TRBV18 with TRBJ1-6; 10 bases match TRBD1. The V gene end was trimmed by 4 bases and the J gene end by 6 bases; junction bases not matched to a gene: 3. The V gene's germline CDR1 is KGHSH and CDR2 LQKENI. CDR3 size: 15 residues.

This chain links TRBV6-4 with TRBJ2-1, with D unresolved. Germline V gives CDR1 MRHNA, CDR2 SNTAGT. Trimming left V 0 bases short and J 9 bases short, with 9 bases between. This CDR3 spans 13 amino acids. The chain's CDR3 is CASSDSRYGEQFF. The CDR3 region has the DNA TGTGCCAGCAGTGACTCGAGATATGGTGAGCAGTTCTTC.

This chain joins TRBV7-9 and TRBJ2-1; 10 positions agree with TRBD2. The length of the CDR3 is 16 residues. After removal of 5 bases from V and 1 base from J, the junction contained 5 bases not matched to a gene. In germline, CDR1 is SEHNR, CDR2 FQNEAQ (reference sequence). The CDR3 nucleotides read TGTGCCAGCAGCCAACTAGCGGGGATTTCCTACAATGAGCAGTTCTTC. It codes for CASSQLAGISYNEQFF.

The rearrangement links TRBV18 to TRBJ1-4; tentative D call: TRBD1 (6 bases). V lost 5 bases and J lost 5, with 18 bases in between. The CDR3 runs 16 residues. CDR1 and CDR2 (germline): KGHSH, LQKENI. The CDR3 protein is CASSTYGGGENEKLFF. CDR3 DNA: TGTGCCAGCTCAACCTACGGGGGGGGCGAGAATGAAAAACTGTTTTTT. Full variable domain (remainder filled in from reference TRBV18 and TRBJ1-4): NAGVMQNPRHLVRRRGQEARLRCSPMKGHSHVYWYRQLPEEGLKFMVYLQKENIIDESGMPKERFSAEFPKEGPSILRIQQVVRGDSAAYFCASSTYGGGENEKLFFGSGTQLSVL.

The chain combines TRBV7-3 with TRBJ1-1; weak D call: TRBD1 (5 bases). Germline assignment: CDR1 SGHTA and CDR2 FQGTGA. Trimming left V 2 bases short and J 4 bases short, with 8 bases between. The length of the CDR3 is 13 residues. The DNA for the CDR3 is TGTGCCAGCAGCTTATCAGGGTTCACTGAAGCTTTCTTT. It translates to CASSLSGFTEAFF. Together with reference TRBV7-3 and TRBJ1-1, the CDR3 gives the full variable domain: GAGVSQTPSNKVTEKGKYVELRCDPISGHTALYWYRQSLGQGPEFLIYFQGTGAADDSGLPNDRFFAVRPEGSVSTLKIQRTERGDSAVYLCASSLSGFTEAFFGQGTRLTVV.

This chain uses TRBV18 with TRBJ1-6; 11 nucleotides align to TRBD1. The CDR3 length is 18 residues. Germline V lookup: CDR1 KGHSH, CDR2 LQKENI. V shed 0 bases, J shed 4 bases, and the junction held 5 bases outside the gene matches. As DNA, the CDR3 is TGTGCCAGCTCACCACCCTACGGACAGGGGGCTTATAATTCACCCCTCCACTTT. This codes for CASSPPYGQGAYNSPLHF.

The chain joins TRBV2 to TRBJ2-3; 7 bases align to TRBD2. The germline V gene has CDR1 SNHLY and CDR2 FYNNEI. The ends lost 2 bases at V and 3 bases at J; junction bases unmatched: 8. CDR3 size: 16 residues. The CDR3 loop is CASSERAGDPTDTQYF. The CDR3 DNA reads TGTGCCAGCAGTGAACGGGCGGGGGACCCGACAGATACGCAGTATTTT. The variable domain in full, completed from reference TRBV2 and TRBJ2-3, reads EPEVTQTPSHQVTQMGQEVILRCVPISNHLYFYWYRQILGQKVEFLVSFYNNEISEKSEIFDDQFSVERPDGSNFTLKIRSTKLEDSAMYFCASSERAGDPTDTQYFGPGTRLTVL.

The gene calls are TRBV7-2 and TRBJ1-4; D unclear. The CDR3 has 15 residues. V was trimmed by 2 bases and J by 5 bases, leaving 12 bases between them. Germline-derived CDR1 and CDR2 are SGHTA and FQGNSA. The CDR3 sequence is CASSLSSTNNEKLFF. CDR3 nucleotides: TGTGCCAGCAGCTTATCCTCGACAAACAATGAAAAACTGTTTTTT.

This sequence joins TRBV6-6 and TRBJ1-1; D unresolved. There are 13 residues in the CDR3. CDR1 and CDR2 from the germline V gene are MNHNY and SVGAGI (reference sequence). Trimming left V 2 bases short and J 1 base short, with 5 bases between. The CDR3 loop reads CASSYESNTEAFF. The CDR3 DNA reads as TGTGCCAGCAGTTACGAGTCGAACACTGAAGCTTTCTTT.

This chain's CDR3 is CASSFSLAGERIYTDEQYF. The CDR3 nucleotides read TGTGCCAGCAGTTTTAGTCTAGCGGGAGAGCGGATATATACGGACGAGCAGTACTTC. The chain employs TRBV28 and TRBJ2-7; TRBD2 matches 10 bases. J lost 5 bases, V lost 3 bases, and 19 bases had no gene match. This CDR3 is built from 19 residues. The germline V gene has CDR1 MDHEN and CDR2 SYDVKM. The entire variable domain, with the rest obtained from reference TRBV28 and TRBJ2-7, is as follows: DVKVTQSSRYLVKRTGEKVFLECVQDMDHENMFWYRQDPGLGLRLIYFSYDVKMKEKGDIPEGYSVSREKKERFSLILESASTNQTSMYLCASSFSLAGERIYTDEQYFGPGTRLTVT.

The chain links TRBV28 to TRBJ2-7, with TRBD1 matching over 7 bases. The V segment lost 5 bases and the J segment 3 bases; nucleotides outside the gene matches: 10. The CDR3 runs 15 residues. CDR1 is MDHEN, CDR2 SYDVKM, per germline. The CDR3 DNA reads as TGTGCCAGCAGTCTGGGTCGGCAGGGGGTCTACGAGCAGTACTTC. As protein: CASSLGRQGVYEQYF. Full variable domain (missing parts from reference TRBV28 and TRBJ2-7): DVKVTQSSRYLVKRTGEKVFLECVQDMDHENMFWYRQDPGLGLRLIYFSYDVKMKEKGDIPEGYSVSREKKERFSLILESASTNQTSMYLCASSLGRQGVYEQYFGPGTRLTVT.

The CDR3 DNA follows: TGCGCCAGCAGCCAGGGGACAGGGGGCGAGGAGACCCAGTACTTC. This gives the protein CASSQGTGGEETQYF. The genes are TRBV5-1 and TRBJ2-5; 12 positions agree with TRBD1. The V gene end was trimmed by 4 bases and the J gene end by 5 bases; junction bases not matched to a gene: 6. The length of the CDR3 is 15 residues. The V gene's germline CDR1 is SGHRS and CDR2 YFSETQ. The variable domain in full, with the rest retrieved from reference TRBV5-1 and TRBJ2-5, is KAGVTQTPRYLIKTRGQQVTLSCSPISGHRSVSWYQQTPGQGLQFLFEYFSETQRNKGNFPGRFSGRQFSNSRSEMNVSTLELGDSALYLCASSQGTGGEETQYFGPGTRLLVL.

The chain links TRBV15 to TRBJ2-2, with 10 bases fitting TRBD2. The CDR3 extends over 15 amino acids. CDR1 LNHNV and CDR2 YYDKDF come from the germline V gene (reference sequence). V lost 5 bases and J lost 4; bases outside the gene matches: 4. The CDR3 sequence: CATSASGGGTGELFF. Written as DNA, the CDR3 is TGTGCCACCAGCGCAAGCGGGGGGGGCACCGGGGAGCTGTTTTTT.

A single count supports this clone. V is TRBV29-1 and J is TRBJ1-1; D ambiguous. The germline V and J ends were trimmed by 2 bases and 0 bases, with 7 bases remaining between them. CDR1 and CDR2 (germline): SQVTM, ANQGSEA. The CDR3 loop spans 13 amino acids. In nucleotides, the CDR3 is TGCAGCGTTGAAATTTCCGTGAACACTGAAGCTTTCTTT. Residues: CSVEISVNTEAFF.